Listed here are 26 T cell receptor beta chains from one sample, sequenced in a study of T cell repertoires in cytomegalovirus infection. Via MiXCR, TCRdb re-called the reads, giving one row per CDR3 protein. Seen here are roughly 600,000 distinct CDR3 sequences, 20% to 30% observed once, and the top ten hold roughly 8%. Input material: CD8+ T cells from PBMCs. These receptors were collected from a human donor in good health (CMV status not recorded). Some clones in this sample may be carry-over from other donors' samples.

This chain links TRBV2 with TRBJ2-6; D call uncertain. Trimming pared 11 bases from V and 1 base from J, leaving 12 bases between. Germline values: CDR1 SNHLY, CDR2 FYNNEI. CDR3 length: 14 residues. The CDR3 nucleotides read TGTGCCCAAGATGGAGAATCTGGGGCCAACGTCCTGACTTTC. It specifies CAQDGESGANVLTF.

This clonotype was counted between two and nine times. The chain has TRBV27 and TRBJ2-1, with TRBD1 identical over 8 bases. This CDR3 has 18 residues. Germline V lookup: CDR1 MNHEY, CDR2 SMNVEV (reference sequence). V lost 5 bases to trimming and J lost 5 bases; unmatched junction nucleotides: 17. The CDR3, as DNA: TGTGCCAGCAGTGCAAAGCCCATCCTCGGGACAGGTCACAATGAGCAGTTCTTC. Its protein product is CASSAKPILGTGHNEQFF.

V is TRBV7-4 and J is TRBJ2-4; no definite D call. Looked up from germline, CDR1 is SGHVT and CDR2 is SQSDAQ. CDR3 size: 16 residues. Trimming took off 1 base at V and 2 bases at J, with 12 bases between the two ends. CDR3: CASSLGSSGTKNIQYF. CDR3 nucleotide sequence: TGTGCCAGCAGCTTAGGCTCCTCAGGAACCAAAAACATTCAGTACTTC.

This clonotype showed up many times. V and J are TRBV7-3 and TRBJ2-1; D might be TRBD2 (5 bases). The CDR3 runs 13 residues. The V end lost 2 bases, the J end lost 7 bases, and 9 bases lay between the germline ends. Germline loops: CDR1 SGHTA, CDR2 FQGTGA. Here the CDR3 DNA reads TGTGCCAGCAGCTTAGAAGCGGAGAATGAGCAGTTCTTC. Translation: CASSLEAENEQFF.

This clonotype was observed at least ten times. V gene TRBV7-9 combines with J gene TRBJ2-2; D ambiguous. Looked up from germline, CDR1 is SEHNR and CDR2 is FQNEAQ (reference sequence). The ends were cut back, 4 bases at V and 6 bases at J, with 9 bases in the middle. The CDR3 contains 13 residues. CDR3 sequence: CASSSIDPGELFF. CDR3 bases: TGTGCCAGCAGCTCTATAGACCCCGGGGAGCTGTTTTTT.

The chain carries TRBV13 and TRBJ2-7, with 7 nucleotides matching TRBD2. Germline V gene lookup returns CDR1 PRHDT and CDR2 FYEKMQ (reference sequence). The CDR3 contains 13 residues. The junction had 5 bases not matched to a gene; V was cut back by 7 bases and J by 2 bases. The CDR3 bases are TGTGCCAGCACCGGACTAGGGACCTACGAGCAGTACTTC. It is translated as CASTGLGTYEQYF.

Turning to this clonotype: A read error may be the cause here, since a much bigger clone is one base away. The chain uses TRBV7-2 and TRBJ2-1, with 8 bases lining up with TRBD2. Germline lookup yields CDR1 SGHTA and CDR2 FQGNSA. The CDR3 has 15 amino acids. CDR3 bases: TGTGCCAGCAGCTTTATTAGCGGGGACTACAATGCGCAGTTCTTC. Translated, it gives CASSFISGDYNAQFF.

This clonotype was observed many times. This chain joins TRBV6-6 and TRBJ2-3; 9 nucleotides agree with TRBD2. The length of the CDR3 is 15 residues. Germline trimming cut 6 bases from V and 1 base from J; bases unmatched to any gene: 5. Germline V gives CDR1 MNHNY, CDR2 SVGAGI (reference sequence). This CDR3 is CASRFASGGTDTQYF. CDR3 nucleotides: TGTGCCAGCAGATTTGCTAGCGGGGGCACAGATACGCAGTATTTT.

This clonotype was seen a few times. The V call is TRBV12-3 or TRBV12-4, the J call TRBJ2-2, with D perhaps matching TRBD1 or TRBD2 (5 bases each). This CDR3 comprises 12 residues. V lost 6 bases, J lost 6 bases, and 8 bases lay in between. The CDR3 loop is CASRGDSGELFF. The CDR3 bases are TGTGCCAGCAGGGGGGATTCCGGGGAGCTGTTTTTT.

This clonotype has just a few counts. The J gene is TRBJ2-2, the V gene TRBV29-1, with D maybe TRBD1 (6 bases). There are 15 residues in the CDR3. Germline CDR1 reads SQVTM; CDR2 reads ANQGSEA. Trimming pared 5 bases from V and 1 base from J, leaving 14 bases between. The CDR3 region is CSVWSGARNTGELFF. The CDR3 region has the DNA TGCAGCGTTTGGTCAGGGGCCCGGAACACCGGGGAGCTGTTTTTT.

Ten or more counts support this clonotype. The V and J genes are TRBV28 and TRBJ2-5; TRBD1 aligns across 7 bases. Trimming at V came to 1 base and at J to 5 bases, leaving 16 bases not matched to a gene. The germline V gene encodes CDR1 MDHEN and CDR2 SYDVKM. The CDR3 totals 18 residues. Here the CDR3 reads CASSLFWQGTAMEETQYF. CDR3 nucleotides: TGTGCCAGCAGTTTATTTTGGCAGGGGACAGCGATGGAGGAGACCCAGTACTTC.

This clonotype came up many times. This sequence joins TRBV6-1 and TRBJ1-6; TRBD1 matches at 7 bases. The germline V gene has CDR1 MNHNS and CDR2 SASEGT. With V trimmed by 5 bases and J by 8 bases, 6 bases remained unmatched. The CDR3 sequence is 14 residues long. The CDR3 spells CASSSTGEHSPLHF. CDR3 nucleotides: TGTGCCAGCAGTTCTACAGGGGAACATTCACCCCTCCACTTT.

This clonotype showed up just a few times. The J gene is TRBJ2-5, the V gene TRBV6-2 or TRBV6-3, with D maybe TRBD1 (5 bases). The CDR3 contains 16 residues. Trimming shortened V by 2 bases and J by 1 base, and 14 bases separated the two germline ends. Germline lookup yields CDR1 MNHEY and CDR2 SVGEGT. The DNA for the CDR3 is TGTGCCAGCAGTTACCTCAGACAGTTATTCCAAGAGACCCAGTACTTC. It is translated as CASSYLRQLFQETQYF.

This chain links TRBV6-5 with TRBJ2-3; no reliable D call. Germline CDR1 MNHEY, CDR2 SVGAGI. V lost 2 bases and J lost 3, with 12 bases in between. The CDR3 is 15 amino acids. The CDR3 sequence: CASSYAPLGTDTQYF. The CDR3 DNA follows: TGTGCCAGCAGTTACGCTCCCCTCGGGACAGATACGCAGTATTTT.

V is TRBV29-1 and J is TRBJ2-3; D not resolved. The germline CDR1 and CDR2 sequences are SQVTM and ANQGSEA. The germline V and J ends were trimmed by 0 bases and 2 bases, with 12 bases remaining between them. The CDR3 covers 15 residues. The CDR3 DNA is TGCAGCGTTGAAGATTTTAACTCCGTCACAGATACGCAGTATTTT. Translation gives CSVEDFNSVTDTQYF.

This clonotype was counted a few times. V gene TRBV12-5 combines with J gene TRBJ2-7; possibly TRBD1 for D (6 bases). This CDR3 contains 15 residues. V gave up 1 base and J gave up 4 bases, with 14 bases separating them. The V gene's germline CDR1 is LGHNT and CDR2 FRNRAP. CDR3 protein: CASGLAPGQLYEQYF. The CDR3 DNA reads TGTGCTAGTGGTTTGGCCCCAGGACAGCTATACGAGCAGTACTTC.

This clonotype was recorded a few times. The DNA of the CDR3 is TGTGCCAGCAGTCCCCGGAGGGAGAAGGGGTATGGCTACACCTTC. Its protein product is CASSPRREKGYGYTF. The rearrangement joins TRBV12-3 or TRBV12-4 to TRBJ1-2; possibly TRBD1 for D (5 bases). With 5 bases removed from V and 5 bases from J, the gap between germline ends came to 18 bases. The CDR3 is 15 residues long.

The V call is TRBV6-6, the J call TRBJ2-1; TRBD1 might be the D (6 bases). Germline CDR1 MNHNY, CDR2 SVGAGI (reference sequence). This CDR3 contains 16 residues. Trimming took off 2 bases at V and 0 bases at J, with 11 bases between the two ends. The CDR3 DNA reads as TGTGCCAGCAGTTACATGCAGGGGAGCTCCTACAATGAGCAGTTCTTC. It yields the protein CASSYMQGSSYNEQFF.

This clonotype was seen repeatedly, ten times or more. The gene calls are TRBV7-9 and TRBJ2-2; D might be TRBD2 (6 bases). The V gene lost 5 bases and the J gene lost 0 bases, with 16 bases spanning the gap. Germline V lookup: CDR1 SEHNR, CDR2 FQNEAQ (reference sequence). CDR3 length equals 17 residues. CDR3 bases: TGTGCCAGCAGCCACGGGACTCCAAGCGCGAACACCGGGGAGCTGTTTTTT. It is translated as CASSHGTPSANTGELFF.

This clonotype was observed many times. The V call is TRBV7-6, the J call TRBJ2-1; 7 nucleotides match TRBD2. V lost 5 bases to trimming and J lost 4 bases; unmatched junction nucleotides: 14. Germline-derived CDR1 and CDR2 are SGHVS and FNYEAQ. The CDR3 is 17 amino acids. The CDR3 bases are TGTGCCAGCAGCGCCCTATACCTGGGGGGGAGATACAATGAGCAGTTCTTC. Translation: CASSALYLGGRYNEQFF.

The J gene is TRBJ1-5, the V gene TRBV6-1; 9 nucleotides align to TRBD1. This CDR3 is 14 amino acids long. Per the germline V gene, CDR1 is MNHNS and CDR2 is SASEGT. The V segment lost 6 bases and the J segment 10 bases; nucleotides outside the gene matches: 10. For the CDR3, the DNA is TGTGCCAGCAGCCCAACCGGGACAGGGTATCCCCAGCATTTT. Its translation is CASSPTGTGYPQHF.

This sequence joins TRBV7-9 and TRBJ2-5; tentatively, D is TRBD2 (6 bases). Trimming cost V 5 bases and J 4 bases, with 17 bases left between them. The CDR3 spans 15 residues. From germline, CDR1 is SEHNR and CDR2 FQNEAQ (reference sequence). The CDR3 DNA reads TGTGCCAGCAGCGTGACCGCGGGGAACGGAGAGACCCAGTACTTC. Amino acids: CASSVTAGNGETQYF.

This clonotype was seen many times. The rearrangement uses TRBV7-2 and TRBJ1-5; 7 bases match TRBD1. CDR3 length: 15 amino acids. Trimming cost V 1 base and J 9 bases; bases outside gene matches: 9. Germline V gene data show CDR1 as SGHTA and CDR2 as FQGNSA. The CDR3 DNA follows: TGTGCCAGCAGCTTAGAGGGACAGTATGTACGGCCCCAGCATTTT. Amino acid sequence: CASSLEGQYVRPQHF.

This chain links TRBV7-2 with TRBJ1-4; 10 bases map to TRBD1. The length of the CDR3 is 12 residues. V lost 5 bases and J lost 10; bases outside the gene matches: 1. The germline gives CDR1 SGHTA, CDR2 FQGNSA. The CDR3 sequence is CASSDRGPKLFF. CDR3 nucleotide sequence: TGTGCCAGCAGCGACAGGGGGCCAAAACTGTTTTTT. Using reference TRBV7-2 and TRBJ1-4 for the parts outside the CDR3, the full variable domain is GAGVSQSPSNKVTEKGKDVELRCDPISGHTALYWYRQSLGQGLEFLIYFQGNSAPDKSGLPSDRFSAERTGGSVSTLTIQRTQQEDSAVYLCASSDRGPKLFFGSGTQLSVL.

This chain joins TRBV10-3 and TRBJ2-1, with 8 bases fitting TRBD2. Germline CDR1 ENHRY, CDR2 SYGVKD. The CDR3 is made up of 16 amino acids. V was clipped by 3 bases and J by 5 bases; unmatched bases: 9. This CDR3 reads CAISDELAGNHNEQFF. CDR3 nucleotides: TGTGCCATCAGTGATGAGCTAGCGGGTAATCACAATGAGCAGTTCTTC.

CDR3 DNA: TGCAGTGCTAAGGACAGGGAGAGCAATCAGCCCCAGCATTTT. Translation: CSAKDRESNQPQHF. J is TRBJ1-5 and V is TRBV20-1; 8 bases fit TRBD1. The V and J ends lost 4 bases and 1 base, in that order; junction bases with no gene match: 3. The CDR3 loop spans 14 amino acids. CDR1 and CDR2 (germline): DFQATT, SNEGSKA (reference sequence).